Shown below are 5 T cell receptor beta chains from a single sample sequenced in a study of response to subunit inactivated influenza vaccine. MiXCR, applied by TCRdb to the RT-PCR reads, yields one record per CDR3 protein. The sample shows some 480,000 distinct CDR3 sequences, approximately 11% of them seen only once. Here the sequenced sample was PBMCs from blood, taken around seven weeks after vaccination. The receptors were gathered from a man between 45 and 60 years old who received an inactivated influenza vaccine.

The J gene is TRBJ1-2, the V gene TRBV7-9, with D tentatively TRBD1 (6 bases). The CDR3 sequence is 16 residues long. Germline CDR1 SEHNR, CDR2 FQNEAQ (reference sequence). V was clipped by 5 bases and J by 3 bases, with 19 bases between them. CDR3 sequence reads: CASSPRFGGLDYGYTF. CDR3 sequence (DNA): TGTGCCAGCAGCCCCCGTTTCGGGGGCTTAGACTATGGCTACACCTTC.

V and J are TRBV12-3 or TRBV12-4 and TRBJ1-3, with a possible D match to TRBD1 (5 bases). Trimming shortened V by 0 bases and J by 0 bases, and 12 bases separated the two germline ends. The CDR3 runs to 17 residues. The DNA of the CDR3 is TGTGCCAGCAGTTTAGCCTGGCAGGGACTCTCTGGAAACACCATATATTTT. It yields the protein CASSLAWQGLSGNTIYF.

This clonotype has only a few counts. In DNA form, the CDR3 reads TGTGCCAGCAGCCTCACAGCGGGATCAGATACGCAGTATTTT. It encodes CASSLTAGSDTQYF. The chain couples TRBV9 to TRBJ2-3; 7 positions match TRBD2. Germline V gene data show CDR1 as SGDLS and CDR2 as YYNGEE. Unmatched junction bases numbered 6, after V lost 4 bases and J lost 4 bases. The CDR3 consists of 14 residues. Full variable domain (missing parts from reference TRBV9 and TRBJ2-3): DSGVTQTPKHLITATGQRVTLRCSPRSGDLSVYWYQQSLDQGLQFLIQYYNGEERAKGNILERFSAQQFPDLHSELNLSSLELGDSALYFCASSLTAGSDTQYFGPGTRLTVL.

This clonotype came up many times. The chain recombines TRBV13 with TRBJ1-1; D is unclear. CDR3 length: 18 residues. CDR1 is PRHDT and CDR2 is FYEKMQ in the germline V gene (reference sequence). V lost 1 base and J lost 2, with 20 bases in between. In DNA, the CDR3 is TGTGCCAGCAGCTTAGCCGGACGGATCCATTACCGTAACACTGAAGCTTTCTTT. Translated: CASSLAGRIHYRNTEAFF.

Notes on this clonotype: With a much larger clone just one base away, this may be a read error. The V gene is TRBV7-2, the J gene TRBJ1-5; 7 bases are shared with TRBD1. Germline loops: CDR1 SGHTA, CDR2 FQGNSA. The CDR3 has 13 residues. The CDR3 protein is CASSLYPGQPQPF. The CDR3 bases are TGTGCCAGCAGCCTATATCCGGGACAGCCCCAGCCTTTT.